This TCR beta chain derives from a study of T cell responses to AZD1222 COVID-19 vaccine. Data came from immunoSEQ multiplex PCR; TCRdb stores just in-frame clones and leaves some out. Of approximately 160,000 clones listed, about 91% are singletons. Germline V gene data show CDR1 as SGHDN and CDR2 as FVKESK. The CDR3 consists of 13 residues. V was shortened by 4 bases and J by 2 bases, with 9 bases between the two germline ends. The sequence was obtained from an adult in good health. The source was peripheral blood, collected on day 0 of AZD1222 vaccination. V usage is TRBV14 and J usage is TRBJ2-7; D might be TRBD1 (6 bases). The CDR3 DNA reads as TGTGCCAGCAGCCCACAGGGTCCCTACGAGCAGTACTTC. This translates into CASSPQGPYEQYF.